What follows describes a single T cell receptor beta chain. TRB was amplified from about 240-490 ng of blood genomic DNA. Multiplex PCR with BIOMED2 TRB-A/B primer pools amplified TRB rearrangements. MiXCR, applied by TCRdb to the multiplex PCR reads, yields one record per CDR3 protein. The sample has around 25,000 distinct CDR3 sequences; approximately 30% are singletons. This record belongs to a study of T and B cells in COVID-19 patients. Across the whole study: Critical illness requiring mechanical ventilation or extracorporeal membrane oxygenation affected three fifths of the roughly 20 active-infection patients.

V gave up 5 bases and J gave up 3 bases; unmatched junction bases: 4. Per germline, CDR1 SGHTA and CDR2 FQGNSA. The CDR3 loop spans 14 amino acids. The chain couples TRBV7-2 to TRBJ1-5; 7 bases are a match to TRBD1. This TCR was sampled from a human donor who had recovered from COVID-19. What was sequenced was blood. The CDR3 sequence is CASSSRGDNQPQHF. In DNA, the CDR3 is TGTGCCAGCAGCAGCAGGGGGGACAATCAGCCCCAGCATTTT.